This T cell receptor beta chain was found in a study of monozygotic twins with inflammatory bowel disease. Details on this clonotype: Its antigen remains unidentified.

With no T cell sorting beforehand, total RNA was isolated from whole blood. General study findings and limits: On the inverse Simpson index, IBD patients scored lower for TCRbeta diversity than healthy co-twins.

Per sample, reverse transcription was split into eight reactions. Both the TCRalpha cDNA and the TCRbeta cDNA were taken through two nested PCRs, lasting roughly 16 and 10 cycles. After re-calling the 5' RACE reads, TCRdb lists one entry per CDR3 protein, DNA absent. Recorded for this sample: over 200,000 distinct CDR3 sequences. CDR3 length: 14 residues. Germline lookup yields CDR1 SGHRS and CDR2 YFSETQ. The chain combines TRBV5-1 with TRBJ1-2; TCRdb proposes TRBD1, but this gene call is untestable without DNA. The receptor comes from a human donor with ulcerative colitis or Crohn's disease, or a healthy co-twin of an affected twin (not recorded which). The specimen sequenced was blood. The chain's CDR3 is CASSPGQVGYGYTF. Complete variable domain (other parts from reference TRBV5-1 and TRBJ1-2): KAGVTQTPRYLIKTRGQQVTLSCSPISGHRSVSWYQQTPGQGLQFLFEYFSETQRNKGNFPGRFSGRQFSNSRSEMNVSTLELGDSALYLCASSPGQVGYGYTFGSGTRLTVV.